A single sample gave rise to the 19 T cell receptor beta chains below, sequenced in a study of human T cells and chemical hapten exposure. Each CDR3 protein is one row after TCRdb ran MiXCR on the RACE reads. The sample has some 120,000 distinct CDR3 sequences, about 8.2% seen once. Indicated time point: healthy volunteer bleed at 2 weeks. Unfractionated whole blood served as the source for total RNA extraction. The sample comprised whole blood. Every receptor here comes from a male donor in good health. Some clones in this sample may be carry-over from other donors' samples.

This clonotype was recorded at least ten times. V gene TRBV7-2 combines with J gene TRBJ1-5; TRBD1 aligns across 8 bases. The CDR3 extends over 15 amino acids. The germline V gene has CDR1 SGHTA and CDR2 FQGNSA. The J segment lost 3 bases and the V segment lost 5 bases, leaving 6 bases of the junction unmatched. In DNA, the CDR3 is TGTGCCAGCAGCATGGGACAGGAGATCAATCAGCCCCAGCATTTT. It yields the protein CASSMGQEINQPQHF. Full variable domain (outside the CDR3, taken from reference TRBV7-2 and TRBJ1-5): GAGVSQSPSNKVTEKGKDVELRCDPISGHTALYWYRQSLGQGLEFLIYFQGNSAPDKSGLPSDRFSAERTGGSVSTLTIQRTQQEDSAVYLCASSMGQEINQPQHFGDGTRLSIL.

The chain couples TRBV4-1 to TRBJ2-7, with TRBD2 matching over 7 bases. The length of the CDR3 is 15 residues. Per germline, CDR1 MGHRA and CDR2 YSYEKL. V was pared by 0 bases and J by 3 bases, with 5 bases of the junction left unmatched. This CDR3 is CASSQEAGLSYEQYF. CDR3 nucleotide sequence: TGCGCCAGCAGCCAAGAAGCGGGGCTTAGCTACGAGCAGTACTTC.

This chain joins TRBV3-1 and TRBJ1-5; D not certain. The germline V and J ends were trimmed by 0 bases and 7 bases, with 10 bases remaining between them. Germline V lookup: CDR1 LGHDT, CDR2 YNNKEL (reference sequence). The CDR3 contains 14 residues. The CDR3: CASSQEQGGQPQHF. The CDR3 coding sequence is TGTGCCAGCAGCCAAGAACAAGGAGGACAGCCCCAGCATTTT.

This clonotype was detected a few times. This chain connects TRBV7-2 to TRBJ2-2; 10 bases are a match to TRBD2. CDR3 size: 15 residues. Germline V gene sequence: CDR1 SGHTA, CDR2 FQGNSA. V gave up 7 bases and J gave up 5 bases; unmatched junction bases: 7. The CDR3 nucleotides read TGTGCCAGCAAACTAGCGGGATATTGGACCGGGGAGCTGTTTTTT. This encodes CASKLAGYWTGELFF.

This chain connects TRBV2 to TRBJ1-3, with 7 bases lining up with TRBD1. Germline CDR1 is SNHLY and CDR2 is FYNNEI. J gave up 2 bases and V 4 bases, and 2 bases lay outside the gene matches. The CDR3 sequence is 14 residues long. CDR3 region: CASSGRGTGNTIYF. The CDR3 DNA follows: TGTGCCAGCAGTGGCAGGGGGACTGGAAACACCATATATTTT.

The sample holds many counts of this clonotype. The gene calls are TRBV5-6 and TRBJ2-5; TRBD1 aligns across 7 bases. V lost 1 base, J lost 2 bases, and 2 bases stayed unmatched. Germline values: CDR1 SGHDT, CDR2 YYEEEE. CDR3 length equals 14 residues. CDR3 nucleotide sequence: TGTGCCAGCAGCTTGACAGGGGATCAAGAGACCCAGTACTTC. Its protein product is CASSLTGDQETQYF.

Only a few counts were recorded for this clonotype. The chain carries TRBV10-1 and TRBJ1-1; D is uncertain. Germline values: CDR1 WNHNN, CDR2 SYGVQD (reference sequence). The V end was cut by 2 bases, the J end by 4 bases, with 8 bases between. The CDR3 spans 13 residues. The CDR3 sequence: CASSERGGTEAFF. DNA for the CDR3: TGCGCCAGCAGTGAGAGAGGTGGCACTGAAGCTTTCTTT.

J is TRBJ1-2 and V is TRBV28, with D maybe TRBD1 (6 bases). Germline CDR1 is MDHEN and CDR2 is SYDVKM. V was cut by 7 bases and J by 4 bases, with 16 bases left in between. The CDR3 covers 14 residues. The CDR3 nucleotides are TGTGCCAGCACCCAGGGGCAGAGTTCCTATGGCTACACCTTC. Translation gives CASTQGQSSYGYTF.

The J gene is TRBJ1-1, the V gene TRBV6-2 or TRBV6-3; 10 nucleotides line up with TRBD1. The V and J ends lost 8 bases and 4 bases, in that order; junction bases with no gene match: 7. Germline values: CDR1 MNHEY, CDR2 SVGEGT. The CDR3 is 14 amino acids. The CDR3 sequence is CASATRDRGTEAFF. In DNA, the CDR3 is TGTGCCAGCGCCACCCGGGACAGGGGCACTGAAGCTTTCTTT.

This clonotype was seen more than once but under ten times. The J gene is TRBJ1-2, the V gene TRBV5-5; TRBD1 agrees at 10 bases. CDR3 length equals 15 residues. CDR1 is SGHKS and CDR2 is YYEKEE in the germline V gene (reference sequence). V was clipped by 1 base and J by 4 bases; unmatched bases: 4. The chain's CDR3 is CASSLRQGALYGYTF. CDR3 bases: TGTGCCAGCAGCTTGAGACAGGGGGCCCTCTATGGCTACACCTTC.

J is TRBJ2-5 and V is TRBV6-5, with 9 bases aligning to TRBD1. V was pared by 4 bases and J by 5 bases, with 8 bases of the junction left unmatched. Germline values: CDR1 MNHEY, CDR2 SVGAGI. The CDR3 consists of 15 residues. CDR3 coding DNA: TGTGCCAGCAGTTCTGGGACAGGGCAGGGCGAGACCCAGTACTTC. Its translation: CASSSGTGQGETQYF.

The rearrangement links TRBV12-3 or TRBV12-4 to TRBJ1-1; D unclear. This CDR3 is 13 amino acids long. V lost 3 bases and J 6 bases, leaving 11 bases between the germline ends. The CDR3 reads CASSFVGNAEAFF. As DNA, the CDR3 is TGTGCCAGCAGTTTTGTGGGGAATGCTGAAGCTTTCTTT.

This clonotype was counted many times. The V call is TRBV10-3, the J call TRBJ2-2; possible D gene TRBD1, 6 bases. The germline V gene encodes CDR1 ENHRY and CDR2 SYGVKD. The CDR3 spans 14 residues. V lost 10 bases and J 2 bases, leaving 14 bases between the germline ends. The CDR3 DNA reads as TGTGCCACCACGGGACACCAAAACACCGGGGAGCTGTTTTTT. Residues: CATTGHQNTGELFF.

This clonotype was recorded many times. The chain uses TRBV5-1 and TRBJ2-7; D unclear. The CDR3 has 13 residues. Germline assignment: CDR1 SGHRS and CDR2 YFSETQ. The V and J ends lost 4 bases and 0 bases respectively, with 8 bases between them. The chain's CDR3 is CASSQDISYEQYF. DNA for the CDR3: TGCGCCAGCAGCCAAGACATCTCCTACGAGCAGTACTTC.

This clonotype was detected only a few times. The J gene is TRBJ1-5, the V gene TRBV7-9, with TRBD1 matching 12 bases. The CDR3 runs 16 residues. V shed 6 bases, J shed 6 bases, and the junction held 9 bases outside the gene matches. Germline assignment: CDR1 SEHNR and CDR2 FQNEAQ (reference sequence). The chain's CDR3 is CASSYVGTGGLQPQHF. CDR3 nucleotides: TGTGCCAGCAGTTATGTCGGGACAGGGGGCCTTCAGCCCCAGCATTTT.

This clonotype was observed at least ten times. The CDR3 region is CASSPWTSGIRGDNEQFF. CDR3 bases: TGTGCCAGCAGCCCTTGGACTAGCGGGATTAGAGGGGACAATGAGCAGTTCTTC. The V call is TRBV7-9, the J call TRBJ2-1; 12 bases agree with TRBD2. The CDR3 has 18 amino acids. V dropped 5 bases and J dropped 5; count of bases not matched to a gene: 13. Germline CDR1 SEHNR, CDR2 FQNEAQ (reference sequence).

This chain connects TRBV7-3 to TRBJ2-1; possible D gene TRBD2, 6 bases. Trimming cost V 1 base and J 6 bases, with 10 bases left between them. The CDR3 consists of 14 residues. CDR1 is SGHTA and CDR2 is FQGTGA in the germline V gene. CDR3 amino acids: CASSLMGLTNEQFF. CDR3 bases: TGTGCCAGCAGCTTAATGGGACTGACCAATGAGCAGTTCTTC.

This clonotype was seen repeatedly, ten times or more. This sequence joins TRBV12-3 or TRBV12-4 and TRBJ2-1, with a weak D call TRBD1 (7 bases). V gave up 6 bases and J gave up 4 bases, with 19 bases separating them. The CDR3 runs to 16 residues. In nucleotides, the CDR3 is TGTGCCAGCAGAGCAGGGGGTCGCGGGACATACAATGAGCAGTTCTTC. It yields the protein CASRAGGRGTYNEQFF.

This clonotype was seen repeatedly, ten times or more. The genes are TRBV12-3 or TRBV12-4 and TRBJ2-1; 10 nucleotides match TRBD2. This CDR3 is built from 14 residues. V gave up 10 bases and J gave up 4 bases; unmatched junction bases: 7. The CDR3 DNA sequence: TGTGCCACCTCCGGGACTAGCGAATACAATGAGCAGTTCTTC. This translates into CATSGTSEYNEQFF.